A single sample is the source of the 13 T cell receptor beta chains below, sequenced in a study of cytomegalovirus exposure and HLA in healthy donors. The primer mix had 60 Vbeta and 13 Jbeta primers. Produced via immunoSEQ multiplex PCR; TCRdb's table is partial and in-frame only. The sample has around 60,000 clones, about 84% seen once; the top ten hold over 5%. The material sequenced was PBMCs. These receptors were taken from a male donor in good health and CMV-seronegative.

This chain connects TRBV7-9 to TRBJ1-1; 8 positions agree with TRBD1. The CDR3 totals 15 residues. Looked up from germline, CDR1 is SEHNR and CDR2 is FQNEAQ (reference sequence). V lost 7 bases to trimming and J lost 1 base; unmatched junction nucleotides: 8. DNA for the CDR3: TGTGCCAGCACGGCCCTTCAGGGGGCGAACACTGAAGCTTTCTTT. It is translated as CASTALQGANTEAFF.

The chain is built from TRBV7-3 and TRBJ2-5, with 11 nucleotides matching TRBD1. The CDR3 sequence is 17 residues long. CDR1 and CDR2 from the germline V gene are SGHTA and FQGTGA. V shed 5 bases, J shed 4 bases, and the junction held 12 bases outside the gene matches. The CDR3 is CASSLYSGQGAGETQYF. The CDR3, as DNA: TGTGCCAGCAGCCTCTACTCCGGACAGGGGGCGGGAGAGACCCAGTACTTC.

The chain links TRBV5-1 to TRBJ2-3; 12 bases fit TRBD2. The CDR3 totals 17 residues. CDR1 is SGHRS, CDR2 YFSETQ, per germline. J lost 2 bases, V lost 4 bases, and 8 bases had no gene match. The CDR3 coding sequence is TGCGCCAGCAGCAGTTGGACTAGCGGGGCCAACACAGATACGCAGTATTTT. The encoded protein is CASSSWTSGANTDTQYF.

The chain uses TRBV19 and TRBJ1-1, with 8 positions matching TRBD1. J gave up 0 bases and V 4 bases, and 1 base lay outside the gene matches. In germline, CDR1 is LNHDA, CDR2 SQIVND (reference sequence). The CDR3 totals 14 residues. The CDR3 reads CASSKGQVNTEAFF. The CDR3 bases are TGTGCCAGTAGTAAGGGACAGGTGAACACTGAAGCTTTCTTT. The full variable domain, rest sourced from reference TRBV19 and TRBJ1-1, is DGGITQSPKYLFRKEGQNVTLSCEQNLNHDAMYWYRQDPGQGLRLIYYSQIVNDFQKGDIAEGYSVSREKKESFPLTVTSAQKNPTAFYLCASSKGQVNTEAFFGQGTRLTVV.

The chain recombines TRBV7-9 with TRBJ2-7, with a weak D call TRBD1 (6 bases). Germline CDR1 reads SEHNR; CDR2 reads FQNEAQ (reference sequence). The length of the CDR3 is 15 residues. Trimming shortened V by 6 bases and J by 3 bases, and 18 bases separated the two germline ends. CDR3: CASSLPSGTNYEQYF. For the CDR3, the DNA is TGTGCCAGCAGTTTACCTTCCGGGACAAACTACGAGCAGTACTTC. The complete variable domain, with remaining parts taken from reference TRBV7-9 and TRBJ2-7, reads DTGVSQNPRHKITKRGQNVTFRCDPISEHNRLYWYRQTLGQGPEFLTYFQNEAQLEKSRLLSDRFSAERPKGSFSTLEIQRTEQGDSAMYLCASSLPSGTNYEQYFGPGTRLTVT.

The chain employs TRBV7-9 and TRBJ2-1, with D unresolved. V was clipped by 3 bases and J by 5 bases, with 8 bases between them. Germline assignment: CDR1 SEHNR and CDR2 FQNEAQ (reference sequence). The CDR3 sequence is 13 residues long. The CDR3 region is CASSFGGNNEQFF. The DNA for the CDR3 is TGTGCCAGCAGCTTTGGCGGAAACAATGAGCAGTTCTTC.

The V and J genes are TRBV7-9 and TRBJ2-6; the match to TRBD2 covers 8 bases. CDR3 length: 18 residues. The germline CDR1 and CDR2 sequences are SEHNR and FQNEAQ (reference sequence). The trim removed 3 bases at V and 0 bases at J, leaving 7 bases unmatched. In DNA, the CDR3 is TGTGCCAGCAGCTTCCGAGCGGGGGAGCCCTCTGGGGCCAACGTCCTGACTTTC. Its translation is CASSFRAGEPSGANVLTF.

This clone appeared a single time. The rearrangement joins TRBV19 to TRBJ1-6; 8 nucleotides match TRBD1. The CDR3 is 15 amino acids. The J segment lost 7 bases and the V segment lost 8 bases, leaving 10 bases of the junction unmatched. CDR1 and CDR2 (germline): LNHDA, SQIVND (reference sequence). CDR3 bases: TGTGCCAGTCTAGGGTCGACAGGGGTCAATTCACCCCTCCACTTT. Protein sequence: CASLGSTGVNSPLHF.

The chain has TRBV7-2 and TRBJ2-5; TRBD2 agrees at 13 bases. With V trimmed by 5 bases and J by 0 bases, 6 bases remained unmatched. CDR1 and CDR2 (germline): SGHTA, FQGNSA. This CDR3 is 17 amino acids long. As DNA, the CDR3 is TGTGCCAGCAGCCGACAGGGACTAGCGGGGTACCAAGAGACCCAGTACTTC. Translating gives CASSRQGLAGYQETQYF.

This chain joins TRBV5-1 and TRBJ1-2; D gene uncertain. Germline CDR1 and CDR2: SGHRS and YFSETQ. The CDR3 is 15 residues long. Trimming shortened V by 4 bases and J by 0 bases, and 13 bases separated the two germline ends. CDR3: CASSLGPTPNYGYTF. The CDR3 bases are TGCGCCAGCAGCCTGGGCCCAACTCCTAACTATGGCTACACCTTC.

This clone has just one count. Different DNA sequences within this sample yield the same CDR3. The chain links TRBV9 to TRBJ2-7; weak D call: TRBD2 (6 bases). Trimming removed 0 bases at V and 1 base at J, with 11 bases between. CDR1 SGDLS and CDR2 YYNGEE come from the germline V gene. The CDR3 spans 15 residues. The CDR3 sequence: CASSVDGGGSYEQYF. Here the CDR3 DNA reads TGTGCCAGCAGCGTAGACGGGGGAGGATCCTACGAGCAGTACTTC. The complete variable domain, with remaining parts taken from reference TRBV9 and TRBJ2-7, reads DSGVTQTPKHLITATGQRVTLRCSPRSGDLSVYWYQQSLDQGLQFLIQYYNGEERAKGNILERFSAQQFPDLHSELNLSSLELGDSALYFCASSVDGGGSYEQYFGPGTRLTVT.

This chain links TRBV29-1 with TRBJ1-5; 10 bases are a match to TRBD1. Trimming removed 6 bases from V and 6 bases from J; junction bases left unmatched: 5. CDR3 length equals 13 residues. Germline lookup yields CDR1 SQVTM and CDR2 ANQGSEA. CDR3 coding DNA: TGCAGCGTCTTAGACAGGGGGCGTCAGCCCCAGCATTTT. Translating it yields CSVLDRGRQPQHF. The variable domain in full, with the rest retrieved from reference TRBV29-1 and TRBJ1-5, is SAVISQKPSRDICQRGTSLTIQCQVDSQVTMMFWYRQQPGQSLTLIATANQGSEATYESGFVIDKFPISRPNLTFSTLTVSNMSPEDSSIYLCSVLDRGRQPQHFGDGTRLSIL.

This chain links TRBV9 with TRBJ2-3, with D maybe TRBD1 (6 bases). Germline-derived CDR1 and CDR2 are SGDLS and YYNGEE. This CDR3 region has 16 residues. Trimming pared 0 bases from V and 7 bases from J, leaving 18 bases between. The CDR3 region is CASSVDLDRRSYTQYF. CDR3 nucleotide sequence: TGTGCCAGCAGCGTAGACCTGGACAGAAGATCTTATACGCAGTATTTT.